These 25 T cell receptor beta chains originate from one sample sequenced in a study of T cells in localized non-small cell lung cancer. Method: immunoSEQ multiplex PCR; TCRdb's copy keeps in-frame clones and lacks some. Among roughly 48,000 clones listed, less than 85% were seen once. This specimen consisted of PBMCs, obtained before any cancer treatment. Receptors originate from a woman aged 40-70 years with stage II lung adenocarcinoma.

This clone was recorded a few times. The chain couples TRBV29-1 to TRBJ2-7; no clear D gene. The V and J ends lost 5 bases and 1 base respectively, with 9 bases between them. Per germline, CDR1 SQVTM and CDR2 ANQGSEA. There are 12 residues in the CDR3. The CDR3 protein is CSVLTQSYEQYF. As DNA, the CDR3 is TGCAGCGTTTTAACACAATCCTACGAGCAGTACTTC.

This clone was recorded once. The chain couples TRBV27 to TRBJ1-4; D possibly corresponds to TRBD1 (5 bases). This CDR3 region has 16 residues. CDR1 and CDR2 (germline): MNHEY, SMNVEV (reference sequence). V was clipped by 2 bases and J by 10 bases, with 20 bases between them. This CDR3 is CASSLEGRESLGKLFF. CDR3 nucleotides: TGTGCCAGCAGTTTAGAGGGCAGGGAATCGTTAGGAAAACTGTTTTTT.

This CDR3 reads CATSWGGASPLHF. CDR3 DNA sequence: TGTGCCACCTCGTGGGGGGGGGCTTCACCCCTCCACTTT. This chain links TRBV28 with TRBJ1-6, with TRBD1 as a possible D gene (6 bases). This CDR3 has 13 residues. V was clipped by 10 bases and J by 9 bases, with 16 bases between them. In germline, CDR1 is MDHEN, CDR2 SYDVKM.

V and J are TRBV6-5 and TRBJ2-1; D not resolved. Trimming stripped 6 bases from V and 3 bases from J, with 12 bases between. Germline CDR1 is MNHEY and CDR2 is SVGAGI. The CDR3 totals 14 residues. The CDR3 nucleotides read TGTGCCAGCAGGGACCCCACCGGCTACAATGAGCAGTTCTTC. Its protein is CASRDPTGYNEQFF.

The rearrangement uses TRBV6-1 and TRBJ2-1; tentative D call: TRBD2 (6 bases). Trimming took off 7 bases at V and 3 bases at J, with 7 bases between the two ends. This CDR3 region has 12 residues. CDR1 is MNHNS, CDR2 SASEGT, per germline. CDR3 DNA sequence: TGTGCCAGCACTAGCGACTACAATGAGCAGTTCTTC. Encoded protein: CASTSDYNEQFF.

The chain employs TRBV18 and TRBJ2-7, with D perhaps matching TRBD1 (5 bases). V was pared by 6 bases and J by 6 bases, with 12 bases between. This CDR3 has 12 amino acids. Germline V CDR1 and CDR2: KGHSH, LQKENI. The CDR3 loop is CASSPGIGEQYF. CDR3 nucleotides: TGTGCCAGCTCCCCAGGGATCGGCGAGCAGTACTTC.

The rearrangement links TRBV6-6 to TRBJ2-3, with D tentatively TRBD2 (5 bases). The CDR3 length is 13 residues. CDR1 MNHNY and CDR2 SVGAGI come from the germline V gene (reference sequence). Trimming removed 9 bases from V and 5 bases from J, with 15 bases in between. Written as DNA, the CDR3 is TGTGCCAGGTATAAGTGGGCGGGAGATACGCAGTATTTT. Protein: CARYKWAGDTQYF.

This sequence joins TRBV11-2 and TRBJ1-1, with a tentative D call TRBD1 (6 bases). This CDR3 region has 14 residues. Looked up from germline, CDR1 is SGHAT and CDR2 is FQNNGV. V was trimmed by 4 bases and J by 6 bases, leaving 15 bases between them. The CDR3 nucleotides are TGTGCCAGCAGCTACTTCACCGGACAGCCTGAAGCTTTCTTT. It translates to CASSYFTGQPEAFF.

The chain has TRBV29-1 and TRBJ1-1; a possible D gene is TRBD1 (5 bases). V lost 7 bases to trimming and J lost 5 bases, with 17 bases between them. Germline V CDR1 and CDR2: SQVTM, ANQGSEA. This CDR3 is built from 13 residues. In DNA form, the CDR3 reads TGCAGCGCTCCGGTCCCAGGGCAGACTGAAGCTTTCTTT. As protein: CSAPVPGQTEAFF.

This chain connects TRBV5-6 to TRBJ1-2; D is uncertain. Between the trimmed V and J ends, which lost 0 bases and 8 bases, there was a span of 17 bases. Germline V lookup: CDR1 SGHDT, CDR2 YYEEEE. The length of the CDR3 is 15 residues. For the CDR3, the DNA is TGTGCCAGCAGCTTGGCCCCGACGCTGCAATACGGCTACACCTTC. Translating it yields CASSLAPTLQYGYTF.

This sequence joins TRBV6-6 and TRBJ1-1, with a weak D call TRBD1 (6 bases). Looked up from germline, CDR1 is MNHNY and CDR2 is SVGAGI (reference sequence). This CDR3 has 13 amino acids. The V and J ends lost 2 bases and 8 bases respectively, with 12 bases between them. CDR3 sequence reads: CASSYAGVGEAFF. CDR3 in DNA: TGTGCCAGCAGTTACGCAGGGGTGGGGGAAGCTTTCTTT.

This clone has only a few counts. This chain uses TRBV28 with TRBJ2-3; 10 nucleotides agree with TRBD2. V lost 5 bases and J lost 7; bases outside the gene matches: 6. Germline V gives CDR1 MDHEN, CDR2 SYDVKM. The CDR3 is 14 residues long. CDR3 in DNA: TGTGCCAGCAGTCCGGGACTAGCGACAAATACGCAGTATTTT. Amino acid sequence: CASSPGLATNTQYF.

This clone was counted between two and nine times. V usage is TRBV10-1 and J usage is TRBJ2-7; D ambiguous. CDR3 length equals 13 residues. Germline values: CDR1 WNHNN, CDR2 SYGVQD (reference sequence). Deletions cut 0 bases from V and 4 bases from J, with 7 bases between. The CDR3 here is CASSESEQYEQYF. The DNA for the CDR3 is TGCGCCAGCAGTGAGTCGGAACAGTACGAGCAGTACTTC.

The V call is TRBV5-1, the J call TRBJ2-1; 13 bases are shared with TRBD2. CDR1 SGHRS and CDR2 YFSETQ come from the germline V gene. The CDR3 loop spans 15 amino acids. V lost 4 bases to trimming and J lost 10 bases; unmatched junction nucleotides: 8. This CDR3 is CASSATSGGAVEQFF. The CDR3 nucleotides are TGCGCCAGCAGCGCCACTAGCGGGGGGGCTGTGGAGCAGTTCTTC.

V is TRBV7-2 and J is TRBJ2-7; D uncertain. The CDR3 extends over 13 amino acids. Germline CDR1 SGHTA, CDR2 FQGNSA. The V end was cut by 3 bases, the J end by 2 bases, with 8 bases between. In nucleotides, the CDR3 is TGTGCCAGCAGCTTGACGGCCCCCTACGAGCAGTACTTC. This sequence encodes CASSLTAPYEQYF. The full variable domain, rest sourced from reference TRBV7-2 and TRBJ2-7, is GAGVSQSPSNKVTEKGKDVELRCDPISGHTALYWYRQSLGQGLEFLIYFQGNSAPDKSGLPSDRFSAERTGGSVSTLTIQRTQQEDSAVYLCASSLTAPYEQYFGPGTRLTVT.

The V call is TRBV7-3, the J call TRBJ2-7; possible D gene TRBD2, 7 bases. V was clipped by 5 bases and J by 3 bases, with 17 bases between them. This CDR3 comprises 15 residues. Germline CDR1 SGHTA, CDR2 FQGTGA. As DNA, the CDR3 is TGTGCCAGCAGCACCCAAGCGGGACACCACTACGAGCAGTACTTC. Its translation: CASSTQAGHHYEQYF.

The chain carries TRBV7-8 and TRBJ2-1; 10 nucleotides align to TRBD2. After removal of 5 bases from V and 7 bases from J, the junction contained 8 bases not matched to a gene. The CDR3 spans 15 residues. Germline V gene lookup returns CDR1 SGHVS and CDR2 FQNEAQ. Written as DNA, the CDR3 is TGTGCCAGCAGCCCTCTAGCGGGGGCCGGGAATGAGCAGTTCTTC. Its protein product is CASSPLAGAGNEQFF.

The V gene is TRBV4-1, the J gene TRBJ1-5; 8 nucleotides agree with TRBD1. The CDR3 spans 14 residues. Germline V gives CDR1 MGHRA, CDR2 YSYEKL. V was clipped by 4 bases and J by 6 bases; unmatched bases: 5. CDR3 DNA sequence: TGCGCCAGCAGCCCCGGACAGGGAGGTCAGCCCCAGCATTTT. It translates to CASSPGQGGQPQHF.

The V gene is TRBV6-1, the J gene TRBJ1-1; D gene uncertain. Trimming removed 5 bases at V and 0 bases at J, with 4 bases between. The CDR3 is 12 amino acids. Per germline, CDR1 MNHNS and CDR2 SASEGT. CDR3 in DNA: TGTGCCAGCAGTCCGATGAACACTGAAGCTTTCTTT. Its protein is CASSPMNTEAFF.

V and J are TRBV18 and TRBJ2-1, with no clear D. Deletions cut 4 bases from V and 6 bases from J, with 16 bases between. CDR1 is KGHSH and CDR2 is LQKENI in the germline V gene. This CDR3 has 15 amino acids. The CDR3 DNA reads as TGTGCCAGCTCACTCTCAAGGAGCGTCTTCAATGAGCAGTTCTTC. As protein: CASSLSRSVFNEQFF.

The rearrangement joins TRBV2 to TRBJ2-7, with 9 bases matching TRBD2. The CDR3 has 15 amino acids. V trimming: 1 base; J trimming: 4 bases; junction bases outside the gene matches: 5. Germline CDR1 is SNHLY and CDR2 is FYNNEI. The CDR3, as DNA: TGTGCCAGCAGTGAAGACGCGGGGGGGTTATACGAGCAGTACTTC. Its protein is CASSEDAGGLYEQYF.

The chain is built from TRBV4-2 and TRBJ2-7; D remains unclear. Germline V CDR1 and CDR2: LGHNA, YNFKEQ. CDR3 length equals 12 residues. Trimming removed 0 bases from V and 5 bases from J, with 5 bases in between. CDR3: CASSQDLHEQYF. The CDR3 DNA sequence: TGTGCCAGCAGCCAAGATCTCCACGAGCAGTACTTC.

The chain carries TRBV2 and TRBJ1-5; D is undetermined. Germline-derived CDR1 and CDR2 are SNHLY and FYNNEI. The CDR3 extends over 14 amino acids. The V and J ends lost 8 bases and 3 bases respectively, with 14 bases between them. CDR3 residues: CASSSQINNQPQHF. CDR3 nucleotide sequence: TGTGCCAGCTCTTCACAGATAAACAATCAGCCCCAGCATTTT.

This chain links TRBV4-2 with TRBJ1-3; D is unclear. V was shortened by 1 base and J by 5 bases, with 3 bases between the two germline ends. The CDR3 consists of 12 residues. The germline gives CDR1 LGHNA, CDR2 YNFKEQ. CDR3: CASSQGRNTIYF. CDR3 bases: TGTGCCAGCAGCCAAGGAAGAAACACCATATATTTT.

This clone was counted a few times. This chain links TRBV10-1 with TRBJ1-1; possibly TRBD1 for D (5 bases). Per the germline V gene, CDR1 is WNHNN and CDR2 is SYGVQD (reference sequence). This CDR3 spans 14 amino acids. Trimming shortened V by 4 bases and J by 2 bases, and 11 bases separated the two germline ends. CDR3 protein: CASSARGFNTEAFF. Written as DNA, the CDR3 is TGCGCCAGCAGTGCCCGGGGGTTTAACACTGAAGCTTTCTTT.